The present TCR beta chain was sequenced within a study of T-cell memory formation after mild COVID-19. A few counts support this clonotype. One entry per CDR3 protein, called by TCRdb with MiXCR from the 5' RACE reads. The sample carries under 150,000 distinct CDR3 sequences, 20% to 25% recorded once. This sequence was found in a young man who had mild COVID-19 (a few samples of this study predate the infection). Cell type and time point are not known. The sample was PBMCs or a T cell subset sorted from them (not recorded which).

This chain's CDR3 is CASSSSGGLNEQFF. The DNA for the CDR3 is TGTGCCAGCAGTTCTAGCGGGGGGCTCAATGAGCAGTTCTTC. V usage is TRBV12-3 or TRBV12-4 and J usage is TRBJ2-1; 11 bases are a match to TRBD2. V shed 4 bases, J shed 6 bases, and the junction held 2 bases outside the gene matches. The length of the CDR3 is 14 residues.